This is a list of T cell receptor beta chains from one sample in a study of CD8+ T cells in alopecia areata. Some clones are missing from TCRdb's copy, which holds only in-frame ones; the method was immunoSEQ multiplex PCR. The repertoire holds under 250,000 clones, more than 45% seen once, with 1.6% in the top ten. The material sequenced was CD4+ T cells sorted from blood, taken at week 4, from a patient treated with tofacitinib. All receptors come from a human donor with alopecia areata. Each CDR3 is given with its conserved first and last residue. The order of the fields is V gene, J gene, D gene, clone size, CDR3 DNA, CDR3 protein. The D gene is left open where the match is weak. Size is stated for part of the rows, as once, few or many counts, or as a class when the clone is expanded.

>TRBV4-3|TRBJ2-7|-|-
TGCGCCAGCAGGAAGGGGACTCAGGCGGTGAACGAGCAGTACTTC
CASRKGTQAVNEQYF
>TRBV7-2|TRBJ2-1|-|-
TGTGCCAGCAGCGAAACTAGTTCTGGAAGAAATGAGCAGTTCTTC
CASSETSSGRNEQFF
>TRBV29-1|TRBJ1-1|-|-
TGCAGCGTTGATAAAAGGCAGGGTTCTGAAGCTTTCTTT
CSVDKRQGSEAFF
>TRBV23-1|TRBJ1-1|TRBD1|few
TGCGCCAGCAGTCACCCCGGCAGGGGGCGAATTCGGACTGAAGCTTTCTTT
CASSHPGRGRIRTEAFF
>TRBV4-1|TRBJ2-2|-|-
TGCGCCAGCAGCCTACGCGACTCCACCGGGGAGCTGTTTTTT
CASSLRDSTGELFF
>TRBV15|TRBJ2-1|TRBD2|once
TGTGCCACCAGCAGAGAACTAGCGGGGGCCAATGAGCAGTTCTTC
CATSRELAGANEQFF
>TRBV29-1|TRBJ1-1|-|-
TGCAGCGTTTCGCGGGGGACGGAGAAAAAAGAAGCTTTCTTT
CSVSRGTEKKEAFF
>TRBV5-6|TRBJ2-2|-|few
TGTGCCAGCAGCTCCTCGGGACTCCTTACCGGGGAGCTGTTTTTT
CASSSSGLLTGELFF
>TRBV5-6|TRBJ1-6|TRBD1|-
TGTGCCAGCAGCTTGGACAGGGGTAATTTGGAATCACCCCTCCACTTT
CASSLDRGNLESPLHF
>TRBV18|TRBJ2-1|-|few
TGTGCCAGCTCACCACCCCGACAGAGGCTTTACAATGAGCAGTTCTTC
CASSPPRQRLYNEQFF
>TRBV25-1|TRBJ2-7|-|-
TGTGCCAGCAGTGAATACGGGGCTGGCGAGCAGTACTTC
CASSEYGAGEQYF
>TRBV11-2|TRBJ2-7|-|once
TGTGCCAGCAGCTTAGAACCCGGAGACGAGCAGTACTTC
CASSLEPGDEQYF
>TRBV5-1|TRBJ2-3|-|-
TGCGCCAGCAGTCGGGATGTAACGGAGGATACGCAGTATTTT
CASSRDVTEDTQYF
>TRBV11-1|TRBJ2-1|-|-
TGTGCCAGCAGCGCCCGATCTAGGAATGAGCAGTTCTTC
CASSARSRNEQFF
>TRBV7-7|TRBJ2-2|-|few
TGTGCCAGCAGCCCCCAGGGCACCGGGGAGCTGTTTTTT
CASSPQGTGELFF
>TRBV18|TRBJ1-5|-|-
TGTGCCAGCTCACCCGGCAATCAGCCCCAGCATTTT
CASSPGNQPQHF
>TRBV18|TRBJ1-2|-|-
TGTGCCAGCTCACCGCTGGCTCAGGGGTATGGCTACACCTTC
CASSPLAQGYGYTF
>TRBV4-3|TRBJ1-2|-|-
TGCGCCAGCAGCCAAGTACAGGTGGAGGGATATGGCTACACCTTC
CASSQVQVEGYGYTF
>TRBV7-2|TRBJ2-2|-|-
TGTGCCAGCAGTCGGACAGTGAACACCGGGGAGCTGTTTTTT
CASSRTVNTGELFF
>TRBV9|TRBJ1-2|TRBD1|-
TGTGCCAGCAGCGTAGAATCGTGGACAGGGAATGGCTACACCTTC
CASSVESWTGNGYTF
>TRBV21-1|TRBJ2-6|-|-
TGTGCCAGCCGAATAGCTGGGGCCAACGTCCTGACTTTC
CASRIAGANVLTF
>TRBV13|TRBJ2-3|-|-
TGTGCCAGCAGCTCAAATGTGGCCCATCGCGGGCAGTATTTT
CASSSNVAHRGQYF
>TRBV19|TRBJ2-5|TRBD2|-
TGTGCCAGTAAGGAGCGGGGGGGCCAAGAGACCCAGTACTTC
CASKERGGQETQYF
>TRBV30|TRBJ1-2|-|-
TGTGCCTGGAGTGTACGGGGGGATGGCTACACCTTC
CAWSVRGDGYTF
>TRBV11-3|TRBJ1-2|-|-
TGTGCCAGCAGCTTTAATCTGGATGGCTACACCTTC
CASSFNLDGYTF
>TRBV18|TRBJ1-5|-|-
TGTGCCAGCTCGCCCAGGGCCGATCAGCCCCAGCATTTT
CASSPRADQPQHF
>TRBV5-6|TRBJ1-1|-|-
TGTGCCAGCAGCTCCATTTTGGCCACTGAAGCTTTCTTT
CASSSILATEAFF
>TRBV5-5|TRBJ2-3|TRBD1|-
TGTGCCAGCAGCCGACAGGGGGCGGCAGATACGCAGTATTTT
CASSRQGAADTQYF
>TRBV5-1|TRBJ1-4|-|-
TGCGCCAGCCGATCGGACAGTTCGAATGAAAAACTGTTTTTT
CASRSDSSNEKLFF
>TRBV2|TRBJ1-2|TRBD1|-
TGTGCCAGCAGTGGACAGGGGGCGATGAGTGGCTACACCTTC
CASSGQGAMSGYTF
>TRBV27|TRBJ2-5|-|-
TGTGCCAGCAGTTTGAAGGGAGAGACCCAGTACTTC
CASSLKGETQYF
>TRBV30|TRBJ1-2|TRBD1|-
TGTGCCTGGAGTCCCCCGGACAGGGAGACCTATGGCTACACCTTC
CAWSPPDRETYGYTF
>TRBV6-1|TRBJ1-1|-|-
TGTGCCAGCAGTGGTGGGGGGAAGAACACTGAAGCTTTCTTT
CASSGGGKNTEAFF
>TRBV2|TRBJ2-1|-|-
TGTGCCAGCAGTGATCGTAACCGGGGCTTCTTC
CASSDRNRGFF
>TRBV4-3|TRBJ1-1|TRBD1|-
TGCGCCAGCAGCCAAGATGGGACAGGAGACACTGAAGCTTTCTTT
CASSQDGTGDTEAFF
>TRBV23-1|TRBJ2-7|-|-
TGCGCCAGACACTCGACTTTTCGTTCCTACGAGCAGTACTTC
CARHSTFRSYEQYF
>TRBV7-2|TRBJ2-5|TRBD1|-
TGTGCCAGCAGTTTCACCGGGACAGGAGGGACCCAGTACTTC
CASSFTGTGGTQYF
>TRBV30|TRBJ1-6|-|-
TGTGCCTGGAGGCGGCAGGATAATTCACCCCTCCACTTT
CAWRRQDNSPLHF
>TRBV15|TRBJ1-1|TRBD1|-
TGTGCCACCAGCAGGGTCGCCGGGACAGGGGGGACTGAAGCTTTCTTT
CATSRVAGTGGTEAFF
>TRBV15|TRBJ1-1|-|-
TGTGCCACCAGCAGTGTCGGGGACGGCACTGAAGCTTTCTTT
CATSSVGDGTEAFF
>TRBV4-3|TRBJ1-2|-|few
TGCGCCAGCAGCCAAGAAGGCAGGGGAGCGGGAGGCTACACCTTC
CASSQEGRGAGGYTF
>TRBV7-8|TRBJ2-5|-|-
TGTGCCAGCAGCTTAGAGGTGTTGTCGGCCAAGATCCAAGAGACCCAGTACTTC
CASSLEVLSAKIQETQYF
>TRBV7-6|TRBJ2-1|-|-
TGTGCCAGCAGCTTATCCGGGCTAATTGGGAATGAGCAGTTCTTC
CASSLSGLIGNEQFF